This TCR beta chain was found in a study of cytomegalovirus exposure and HLA in healthy donors. Study-wide findings and caveats: Rarity characterized most TCR sequences, yet some public TCRs appeared in many donors. The authors enumerated 164 TCR beta chains as linked to cytomegalovirus. A few chains tied to CMV proved CMV antigen-specific in vitro. The finding came from a later analysis; first-cohort TCR clusters tended to co-occur in the 110 or so validation repertoires.

Assay: immunoSEQ multiplex PCR; the TCRdb copy retains only in-frame clones and omits some. This table holds 85,000 to 120,000 clones, about 88% found once. Germline CDR1 is SNHLY and CDR2 is FYNNEI. V was pared by 5 bases and J by 0 bases, with 5 bases between. This CDR3 has 13 residues. Comment on this clone: The antigen is unknown.

The source of this sequence is a woman aged 18 to 35 in good health and CMV-seropositive. Sequencing was carried out using PBMCs. The chain joins TRBV2 to TRBJ1-3; D unresolved. The DNA for the CDR3 is TGTGCCAGCAGTCTAGACTCTGGAAACACCATATATTTT. It codes for CASSLDSGNTIYF.